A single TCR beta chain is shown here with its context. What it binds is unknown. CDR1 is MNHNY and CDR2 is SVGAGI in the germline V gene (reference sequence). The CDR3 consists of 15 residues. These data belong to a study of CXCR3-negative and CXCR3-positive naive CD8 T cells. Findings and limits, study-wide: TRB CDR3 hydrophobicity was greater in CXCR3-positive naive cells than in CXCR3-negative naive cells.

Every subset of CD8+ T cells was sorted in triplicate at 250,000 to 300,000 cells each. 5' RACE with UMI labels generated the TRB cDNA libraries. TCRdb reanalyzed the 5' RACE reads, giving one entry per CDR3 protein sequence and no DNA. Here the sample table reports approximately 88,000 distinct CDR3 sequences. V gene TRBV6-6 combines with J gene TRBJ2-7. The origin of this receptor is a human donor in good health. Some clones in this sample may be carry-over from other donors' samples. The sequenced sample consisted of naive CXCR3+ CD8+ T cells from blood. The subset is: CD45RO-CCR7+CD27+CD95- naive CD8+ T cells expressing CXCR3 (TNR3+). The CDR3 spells CASSYSTGGTYEQYF.